This T cell receptor (beta chain) derives from a study of naive and memory T cell subsets (dated by TCRdb to 2016 to 2017). In terms of the full investigation: Sorted naive and memory T cell subsets from peripheral blood were analyzed in the study using a UMI-based, open-source pipeline for TCR alpha and beta sequencing. Complete agreement was observed between the functional CMV T cell responses and the IgG serology results. RNA was DNase-treated and reverse transcribed with TCR constant-region primers, mostly using SuperScript III. Results the study describes overall, beyond this receptor: TCR abundance followed a power law whose exponent differed between naive and memory subsets but was consistent across the three individuals. The repertoire findings for the naive and memory subsets could not be validated, as no ground truth was available. Each clonotype was defined as a single alpha or beta chain sequence rather than as a paired alpha/beta receptor. RNA-based TCR counts may be influenced by expression changes linked to T cell activation and differentiation. In both CD4 and CD8 cells, going from naive through CM, EM and EMRA, the Gini index went up while Shannon and inverse Simpson diversity went down. After error correction, over 90% of naive TCR sequences appeared only once, giving much steeper abundance distributions than memory subsets.

Library method: UMI-ligation and nested PCR. The beta constant-region primer was an equimolar mix of two oligonucleotides covering both TRBC1 and TRBC2. Four rounds of PCR, combining the SP2 primer with nested alpha and beta constant-region primers, were used to amplify the ligated cDNA. A single-stranded oligonucleotide carrying the SP2 primer and a 12-nucleotide UMI was ligated to the 3' end of the cDNA by T4 RNA ligase 1. The ligation reaction was kept at 16 degrees C for 20-24 hours. To avoid over-amplification, PCR2 was usually performed as a SYBR Green qPCR and halted once a predetermined threshold was reached. All purifications after the first were performed with Agencourt AMPure XP magnetic beads. Libraries were quantified by Qubit and checked on a TapeStation, where a main peak was expected near 650 bp. Sequencing of the pooled libraries was done on an Illumina MiSeq using v2 2x251 paired-end kits, which typically yielded about 1-2 million reads per sample. Each sample was pooled at 4 nM, and roughly 4.5-8% PhiX was included to help cluster recognition. Per the original workflow: Decombinator assigned V and J genes to Demultiplexor-processed FASTQ reads by tag matching, allowing a single base-pair mismatch. UMIs were used by Collapsinator to correct both sequencing errors and frequency errors arising from PCR heterogeneity. CDR3Translator translated TCRs and extracted CDR3s from the conserved cysteine to the FGXG phenylalanine, flagging non-productive sequences. Gini, Shannon entropy and inverse Simpson indices were calculated on repertoires subsampled to equal numbers of UMI-defined TCRs. Within the linear range, a power law was fitted by maximum likelihood to the distributions of clonotype abundance. On one naive CD8 sample, the pipeline and MIGEC gave similar UMI counts, unique TCR numbers and clonal distributions. A set of several thousand CMV-associated CDR3 sequences, compiled from VDJdb and a published dataset, was used to search the repertoires. The raw public data were reprocessed by TCRdb itself: fastp quality trimming at Q25, MiXCR clonotype calling, in-frame beta chains only. One record per CDR3 amino acid sequence lists the most common genes and DNA. TCRdb's processing, not the study's, gives the V and J calls here. The sample records about 120,000 distinct CDR3 sequences, around a third of which are singletons. Less than 1% of the sample is in the top ten clones.

This clonotype was seen a few times. Its antigen remains unidentified. No clone much larger than this one lies a single base away; base qualities are absent. Separate amplification of TCR alpha and beta chain libraries was performed from the second PCR step onward. Donor CMV status was determined by IFNgamma production from CD4+ T cells after overnight stimulation of fresh PBMCs with CMV viral lysate. CD4 T cells were positively selected with Miltenyi beads, followed by positive selection of CD8 T cells from the CD4-negative fraction. Cells stained for CD3, CD4, CD8, CD45RA, CD27 and a live/dead dye were sorted on a BD Aria II into four subsets by CD45RA and CD27. A few healthy volunteers provided blood, and each donor's sample was split into CD4 and CD8 T cells and then further divided into four differentiation subsets. About 110 ml of peripheral blood was taken from each donor, and PBMC were separated by density-gradient centrifugation on Ficoll-Paque PLUS. Sorted cells were lysed in RLT buffer, and RNA was extracted with a Qiagen RNeasy kit and stored at -80°C.

There are 14 amino acids in the CDR3, from cysteine to phenylalanine inclusive. Only the CDR3 DNA stays, 42 bases, in frame from base 1. The V end loses 1 base and the J end loses 4 bases, and a stretch of 10 bases separates them. CDR1 and CDR2 (LNHNV, YYDKDF) derive from the germline V gene (reference sequence). This receptor was identified in a human donor in good health. The rearranged segments are TRBV15 and TRBJ1-1, with no confidently assigned D gene. Sequencing was performed on central memory CD4+ T cells from blood. The label giving this sample's cell subset or site can be read as: central memory, CD45RA- CD27+. The CDR3 here reads CATSRGRTRTEAFF. At the DNA level, the sequence is TGTGCCACCAGCAGAGGACGTACCCGCACTGAAGCTTTCTTT.